The present T cell receptor (beta chain) was sequenced within a study of tumor-infiltrating lymphocytes in primary liver carcinoma. At the level of the study: Sample counts of productive TCRbeta reads spanned roughly 3.5 to 7.13 million; these counts were similar across tissue types.

The source material, 20-30 mg of unsorted bulk tissue, was used to co-extract RNA and DNA. This clonotype was recorded at least ten times. This CDR3 has 11 amino acids. V was shortened by 0 bases and J by 4 bases, with 1 base between the two germline ends. CDR1 GTSNPN and CDR2 SVGIG come from the germline V gene (reference sequence). The input was 400 to 500 ng total RNA; TCR beta cDNA was made from it with a constant-region primer. Employing slightly modified ARM-PCR, three nested multiplex PCR rounds were run, and these gave rise to the TCR beta libraries. Each of the first two PCR rounds ran around 10 cycles with TRBV1-TRBV30 forward and C-beta reverse primers. Using its own MiXCR run on the multiplex PCR reads, TCRdb lists one record per CDR3 protein. The sample shows 47,000 or so distinct CDR3 sequences, about 73% of them seen only once.

V usage is TRBV30 and J usage is TRBJ1-3; no clear D gene. The receptor was derived from a man aged 40-50 years with primary liver carcinoma and hepatitis B virus infection. The sample taken for sequencing was liver tumor tissue from sampling region 3. As for subset: tumor region T3, left-lateral pole. CDR3 sequence: CAWSVGNTIYF. DNA for the CDR3: TGTGCCTGGAGTGTCGGAAACACCATATATTTT.